This TCR beta chain came from a study of OX40 agonist ivuxolimab in advanced cancers. Background on the study: Having had anti-PD-1, anti-PD-L1 or anti-CTLA-4 therapy before was allowed, and about 42% had some. Partial responses were observed in three patients, of whom one had hepatocellular carcinoma and two had cutaneous melanoma.

This clone was picked up one time. Produced via immunoSEQ multiplex PCR; TCRdb's table is partial and in-frame only. The sample yields 60,000 to 80,000 clones, about 84% seen once. The V end was cut by 6 bases, the J end by 4 bases, with 15 bases between. There are 14 residues in the CDR3. Germline V gene sequence: CDR1 ENHRY, CDR2 SYGVKD. The sequence was obtained from an adult with an advanced solid tumor such as melanoma, head and neck, liver or kidney cancer. This material consisted of CD4+ or CD8+ T cells sorted from blood, taken in a trial of the OX40 agonist ivuxolimab. The V gene is TRBV10-3, the J gene TRBJ1-1, with a tentative D call TRBD1 (5 bases). CDR3 nucleotides: TGTGCCATCAGGCCAGGGTTCCTGGTCACTGAAGCTTTCTTT. Amino acids: CAIRPGFLVTEAFF.